This T cell receptor (beta chain) was found in a study of blood T cell repertoires in COVID-19. Across the whole study: Specimens from acute and convalescent COVID-19 originated in the United States, Italy and Spain.

As processed by the authors: By means of reference gene primer amplification, nucleated cell counts were estimated. The method was immunoSEQ multiplex PCR; TCRdb's version includes in-frame clones alone and lacks a portion of them. Clonal size and the V and J genes are those of that table, whereas D and trimming came from the DNA. The repertoire holds about 260,000 clones, with 86% as singletons. Germline V gene data show CDR1 as SGHDT and CDR2 as YYEEEE. This CDR3 has 14 residues. Between the trimmed V and J ends, which lost 0 bases and 2 bases, there was a span of 8 bases. The rearrangement uses TRBV5-6 and TRBJ1-2; D is undetermined. The sequence derives from a man aged 25 to 40 with active or convalescent COVID-19. Sequenced input: peripheral blood. The CDR3 loop is CASSLGPPNYGYTF. In DNA, the CDR3 is TGTGCCAGCAGCTTGGGGCCGCCAAACTATGGCTACACCTTC.